Below, one T cell receptor (beta chain) is given with its context. This receptor's antigen is unknown. Per-nucleotide qualities are absent, and no much larger clonotype sits a single base away. The CDR3 numbers 16 residues from cysteine through phenylalanine. The read is trimmed to its CDR3 DNA, 48 bases read in frame from base 1. As encoded in the germline V gene, CDR1 is LGHNA while CDR2 is YNFKEQ. Germline trimming amounts to 4 bases on V and 0 bases on J, with 6 as the count of junction bases outside the gene matches. The collaborating institutions used their own protocols to collect whole blood in K2EDTA tubes. For TCRbeta analysis, collaborators shipped samples in one of three forms: frozen whole blood, isolated PBMCs, or DNA extracted from either of those sample types. TCRbeta CDR3 regions were amplified from genomic DNA using the immunoSEQ Assay, a bias-controlled multiplex PCR. As for the authors' bioinformatics: Within the assay, amplification of reference gene primers was used to estimate how many nucleated cells each sample contained. To quantify the absolute abundance of each unique TCRbeta CDR3 rearrangement, sequence reads were collapsed and filtered. For each sample, productive Simpson clonality was calculated by taking the square root of Simpson's diversity index across productive rearrangements. Drawn from immuneACCESS, this table holds only the in-frame rearrangements with V and J called that TCRdb kept. Clones are partly lost; checked studies trace under half to an unresolved V gene and leave the rest unexplained. For V, J and clone size, that table is used; D and trimming come from the DNA. Recorded for this sample are about 410,000 clones; roughly 85% of them occurred a single time. 1.4% of the sample is held by the ten biggest clonotypes.

The data were obtained in a study of blood T cell repertoires in COVID-19 (dated by TCRdb to 2018 to 2021). About the full investigation: Samples covering the acute and convalescent phases of COVID-19 were provided by collaborators in the United States, Italy and Spain. The material from the prospective study consisted of cDNA or gDNA derived from T cells, B-cell-depleted T cells, or PBMCs. The dataset comprised deeply sampled blood TCRbeta repertoires from subjects exposed to, actively infected with, or recovered from COVID-19. The repertoires were released in a freely available public database meant as a resource for research on the immune response to SARS-CoV-2. The samples were drawn from the first 160 participants of the ongoing ImmuneRACE study and from more than 1,000 subjects provided by 6 global collaborators. HLA class I and class II types, where available, came from metadata supplied by the sample provider rather than from assay-based typing. The sample metadata nearly always contained a de-identified subject ID, COVID-19 status, age in years and sex. Paper-wide results and their limitations: The quantity of clinical and demographic metadata differed by source and by participant and was supplied without curation.

The chain is assembled from TRBV4-2 and TRBJ1-3, with TRBD1 identical over 7 junction bases. The TCR sequence derives from a woman in her 30s with active or convalescent COVID-19. Sample: peripheral blood. The CDR3 region has the sequence CASSRGQASSGNTIYF. The bases are TGTGCCAGCAGCCGAGGACAGGCGAGCTCTGGAAACACCATATATTTT.